A selection of T cell receptor beta chains follows, all from one sample in a study of shared clonotypes between healthy human individuals. Sequencing used immunoSEQ multiplex PCR; TCRdb keeps in-frame clones, though not all of them. The table has roughly 2,300,000 clones, around 92% seen once. The source material was naive CD4+ T cells from PBMCs. Receptors were obtained from a man younger than 35 in good health. Some clones in this sample may be carry-over from other donors' samples. Each CDR3 is given with its conserved first and last residue.

>TRBJ2-7|TRBV10-2
CASTPFEGDYEQYF
>TRBJ1-1|TRBV6-5
CASSYGGSPTEAFF
>TRBJ2-3|TRBV5-4
CASSGGQGNRRGTDTQYF
>TRBJ2-7|TRBV7-2
CASSLASTSGAYEQYF
>TRBJ1-1|TRBV28
CASSVLGQGTTEAFF
>TRBJ2-2|TRBV7-8
CASSLFFSGTGVIESAGELFF
>TRBJ2-5|TRBV28
CASSLRGGWETQYF
>TRBJ1-5|TRBV11-2
CASSRGTGGYQPQHF
>TRBJ1-1|TRBV14
CASSPSSGRGRNEAFF
>TRBJ2-7|TRBV15
CATSLRGQGPYEQYF
>TRBJ2-7|TRBV5-1
CASRGTVTSYEQYF
>TRBJ2-1|TRBV4-3
CASSQDHSSEQFF